This T cell receptor (beta chain) was recorded in a study of CD8 T cells in Susac syndrome. The CDR3 extends over 15 amino acids. Trimming stripped 4 bases from V and 2 bases from J, with 13 bases between. Germline CDR1 is SEHNR and CDR2 is FQNEAQ (reference sequence). Random-hexamer reverse transcription was applied to roughly 0.45 to 1 ug RNA. The method of amplification for TCR beta CDR3 was immunoSEQ multiplex PCR, covering 54 Vbeta and 13 Jbeta. TCRdb processed the immunoSEQ multiplex PCR reads anew with MiXCR; each CDR3 protein has one entry. The data show a few hundred thousand distinct CDR3 sequences, with about 93% seen just once and approximately 0.13% held by the top ten.

The receptor's source is a human donor with multiple sclerosis. The chain joins TRBV7-9 to TRBJ2-3; D is possibly TRBD2 (6 bases). The specimen sequenced was CD8+ T cells from PBMCs. CDR3 bases: TGTGCCAGCAGCTCAGGAGGGGACCCCACAGATACGCAGTATTTT. This codes for CASSSGGDPTDTQYF.